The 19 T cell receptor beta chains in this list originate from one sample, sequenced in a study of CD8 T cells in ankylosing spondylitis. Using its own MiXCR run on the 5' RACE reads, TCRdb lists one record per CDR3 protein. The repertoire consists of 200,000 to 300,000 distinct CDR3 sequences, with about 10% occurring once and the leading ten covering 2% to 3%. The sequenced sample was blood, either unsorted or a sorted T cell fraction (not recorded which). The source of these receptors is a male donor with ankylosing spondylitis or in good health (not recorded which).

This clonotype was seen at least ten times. The CDR3 is CSVPPSGRDTQYF. The CDR3 region has the DNA TGCAGCGTTCCGCCGAGCGGGAGAGATACGCAGTATTTT. The chain uses TRBV29-1 and TRBJ2-3; 8 bases map to TRBD2. V was clipped by 5 bases and J by 5 bases; unmatched bases: 6. CDR3 length equals 13 residues. Germline-derived CDR1 and CDR2 are SQVTM and ANQGSEA.

The DNA of the CDR3 is TGCGCCAGCAGCCCGACCCCGGGACAGTGGATATCCACAGATACGCAGTATTTT. This translates into CASSPTPGQWISTDTQYF. The rearrangement links TRBV4-1 to TRBJ2-3, with TRBD1 identical over 7 bases. This CDR3 spans 18 amino acids. The germline CDR1 and CDR2 sequences are MGHRA and YSYEKL. V trimming: 4 bases; J trimming: 2 bases; junction bases outside the gene matches: 15.

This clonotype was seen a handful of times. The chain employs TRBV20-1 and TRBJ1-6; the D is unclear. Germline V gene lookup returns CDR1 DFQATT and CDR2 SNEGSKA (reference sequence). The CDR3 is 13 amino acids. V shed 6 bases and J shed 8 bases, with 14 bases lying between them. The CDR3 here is CSALHVGDSPLHF. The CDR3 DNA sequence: TGCAGTGCCCTACACGTGGGTGATTCACCCCTCCACTTT.

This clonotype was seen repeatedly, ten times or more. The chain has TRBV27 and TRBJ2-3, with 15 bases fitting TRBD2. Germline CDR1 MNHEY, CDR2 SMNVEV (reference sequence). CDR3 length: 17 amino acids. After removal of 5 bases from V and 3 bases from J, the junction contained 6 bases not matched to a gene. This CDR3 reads CASSRGTSGRPTDTQYF. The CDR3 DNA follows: TGTGCCAGCAGTAGAGGGACTAGCGGGAGGCCAACAGATACGCAGTATTTT.

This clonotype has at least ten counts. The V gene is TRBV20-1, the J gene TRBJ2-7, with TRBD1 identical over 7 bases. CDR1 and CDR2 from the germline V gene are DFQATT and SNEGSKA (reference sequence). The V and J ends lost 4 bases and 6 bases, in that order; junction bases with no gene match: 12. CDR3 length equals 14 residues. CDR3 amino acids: CSAILYNRGGEQYF. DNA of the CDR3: TGCAGTGCTATCCTATACAACAGGGGCGGCGAGCAGTACTTC.

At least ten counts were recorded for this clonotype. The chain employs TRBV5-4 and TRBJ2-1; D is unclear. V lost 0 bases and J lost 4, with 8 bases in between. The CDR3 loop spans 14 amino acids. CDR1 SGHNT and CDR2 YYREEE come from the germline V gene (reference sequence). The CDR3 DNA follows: TGTGCCAGCAGCTTGGGACTCAATTACAATGAGCAGTTCTTC. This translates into CASSLGLNYNEQFF.

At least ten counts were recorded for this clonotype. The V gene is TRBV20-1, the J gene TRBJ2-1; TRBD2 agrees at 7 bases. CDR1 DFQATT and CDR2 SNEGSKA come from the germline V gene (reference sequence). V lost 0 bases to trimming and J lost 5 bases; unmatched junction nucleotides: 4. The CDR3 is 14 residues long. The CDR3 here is CSAREQRGHNEQFF. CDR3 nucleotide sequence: TGCAGTGCTAGAGAACAGCGGGGACACAATGAGCAGTTCTTC.

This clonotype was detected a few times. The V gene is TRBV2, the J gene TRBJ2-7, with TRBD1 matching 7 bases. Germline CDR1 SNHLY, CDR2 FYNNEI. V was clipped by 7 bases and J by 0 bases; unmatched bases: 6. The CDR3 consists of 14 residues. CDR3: CASTPDRASYEQYF. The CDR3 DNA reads TGTGCCAGCACTCCTGACAGGGCCTCCTACGAGCAGTACTTC.

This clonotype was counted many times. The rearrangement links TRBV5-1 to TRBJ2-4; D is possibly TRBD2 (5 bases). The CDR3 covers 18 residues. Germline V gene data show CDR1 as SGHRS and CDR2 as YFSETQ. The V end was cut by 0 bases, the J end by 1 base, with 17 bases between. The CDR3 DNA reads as TGCGCCAGCAGCTTGGAAGAACTCCTCACGGGGGCCAAAAACATTCAGTACTTC. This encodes CASSLEELLTGAKNIQYF. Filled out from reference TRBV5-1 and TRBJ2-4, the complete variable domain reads KAGVTQTPRYLIKTRGQQVTLSCSPISGHRSVSWYQQTPGQGLQFLFEYFSETQRNKGNFPGRFSGRQFSNSRSEMNVSTLELGDSALYLCASSLEELLTGAKNIQYFGAGTRLSVL.

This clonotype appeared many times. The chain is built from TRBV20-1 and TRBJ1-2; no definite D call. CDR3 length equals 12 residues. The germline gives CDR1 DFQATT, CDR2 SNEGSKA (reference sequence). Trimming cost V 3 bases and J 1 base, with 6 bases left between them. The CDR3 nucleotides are TGCAGTGCTAGTGAGGGTAACTATGGCTACACCTTC. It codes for CSASEGNYGYTF.

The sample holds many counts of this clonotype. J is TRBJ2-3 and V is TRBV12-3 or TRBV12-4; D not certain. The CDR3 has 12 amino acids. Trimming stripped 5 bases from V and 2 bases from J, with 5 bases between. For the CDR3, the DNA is TGTGCCAGCAGTGGCGACACAGATACGCAGTATTTT. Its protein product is CASSGDTDTQYF.

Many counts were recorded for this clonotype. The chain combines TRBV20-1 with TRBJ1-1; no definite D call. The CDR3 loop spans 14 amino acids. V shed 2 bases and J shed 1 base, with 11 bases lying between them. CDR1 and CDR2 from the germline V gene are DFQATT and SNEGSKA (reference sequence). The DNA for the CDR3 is TGCAGTGCTAGACCAAAATACAGGAACACTGAAGCTTTCTTT. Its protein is CSARPKYRNTEAFF.

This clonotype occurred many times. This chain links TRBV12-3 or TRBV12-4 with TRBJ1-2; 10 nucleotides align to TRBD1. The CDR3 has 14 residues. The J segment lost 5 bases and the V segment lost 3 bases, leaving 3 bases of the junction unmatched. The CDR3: CASSFGQGVYGYTF. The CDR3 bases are TGTGCCAGCAGTTTCGGACAGGGGGTATATGGCTACACCTTC.

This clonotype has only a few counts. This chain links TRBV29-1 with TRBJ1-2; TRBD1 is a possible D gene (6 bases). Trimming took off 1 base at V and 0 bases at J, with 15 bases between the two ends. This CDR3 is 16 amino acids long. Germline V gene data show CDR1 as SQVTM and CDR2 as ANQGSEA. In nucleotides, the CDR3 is TGCAGCGTTGAAGGCCCGAGAAAGGGGGCTAACTATGGCTACACCTTC. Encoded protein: CSVEGPRKGANYGYTF.

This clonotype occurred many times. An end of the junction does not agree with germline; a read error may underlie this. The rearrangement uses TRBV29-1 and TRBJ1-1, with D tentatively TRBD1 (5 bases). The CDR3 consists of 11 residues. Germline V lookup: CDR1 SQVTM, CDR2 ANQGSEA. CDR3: CSLTRGTEAFF. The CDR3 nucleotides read TGTTCTCTTACTCGGGGGACTGAAGCTTTCTTT.

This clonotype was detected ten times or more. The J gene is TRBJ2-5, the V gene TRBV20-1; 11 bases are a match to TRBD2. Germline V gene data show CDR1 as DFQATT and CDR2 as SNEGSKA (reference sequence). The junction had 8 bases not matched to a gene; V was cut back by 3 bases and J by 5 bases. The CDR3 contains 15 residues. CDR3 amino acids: CSARGSPSGGETQYF. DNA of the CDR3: TGCAGTGCTAGGGGGAGTCCTAGCGGGGGGGAGACCCAGTACTTC.

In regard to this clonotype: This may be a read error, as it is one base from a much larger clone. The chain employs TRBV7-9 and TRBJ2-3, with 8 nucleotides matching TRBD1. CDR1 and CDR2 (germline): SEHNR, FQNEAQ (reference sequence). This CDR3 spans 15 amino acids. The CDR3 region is CANSSGDRGPDTQYF. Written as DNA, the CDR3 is TGTGCCAACAGCTCGGGTGACAGGGGCCCAGATACGCAGTATTTT.

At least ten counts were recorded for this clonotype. The CDR3 DNA reads TGTGCCAGCAGCTTAGGATACAACGATGAGCAGTTCTTC. It specifies CASSLGYNDEQFF. The chain has TRBV7-2 and TRBJ2-1; no reliable D call. Germline CDR1 reads SGHTA; CDR2 reads FQGNSA. The CDR3 spans 13 residues. Trimming shortened V by 1 base and J by 8 bases, and 9 bases separated the two germline ends.

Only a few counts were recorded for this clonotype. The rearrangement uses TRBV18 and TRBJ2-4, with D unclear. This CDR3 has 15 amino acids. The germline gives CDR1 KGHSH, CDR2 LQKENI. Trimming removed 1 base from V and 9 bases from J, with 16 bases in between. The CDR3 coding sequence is TGTGCCAGCTCACCACTTGGGCCCCCAGAGAGCATTCAGTACTTC. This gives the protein CASSPLGPPESIQYF.